The T cell receptor (beta chain) under discussion was sequenced for a study of T cells after yellow fever vaccination. Study at large: SMART-Seq v4 Ultra Low Input served to prepare low-cell-number fractions.

TCR cDNA was made by 5'RACE template switching, adding a universal primer site and UMIs. TCRdb used MiXCR to reprocess the 5' RACE reads, holding one entry per CDR3 protein. The repertoire consists of some 96,000 distinct CDR3 sequences, with roughly 8.2% occurring once and the leading ten covering roughly 15%. The V end lost 3 bases, the J end lost 2 bases, and 18 bases lay between the germline ends. The CDR3 length is 17 residues. CDR1 is MGHDK, CDR2 SYGVNS, per germline. The sequencing here drew on CD8+ T cells not binding an NS4B(214-222) dextramer, sorted from PBMCs, taken about 2 weeks after the first yellow fever vaccination. V gene TRBV25-1 combines with J gene TRBJ2-3, with D unclear. This TCR derives from a young man who received the YFV17D yellow fever vaccine. The CDR3 here is CASSDPSAHVVTDTQYF. For the CDR3, the DNA is TGTGCCAGCAGTGACCCCTCGGCTCATGTGGTCACAGATACGCAGTATTTT.